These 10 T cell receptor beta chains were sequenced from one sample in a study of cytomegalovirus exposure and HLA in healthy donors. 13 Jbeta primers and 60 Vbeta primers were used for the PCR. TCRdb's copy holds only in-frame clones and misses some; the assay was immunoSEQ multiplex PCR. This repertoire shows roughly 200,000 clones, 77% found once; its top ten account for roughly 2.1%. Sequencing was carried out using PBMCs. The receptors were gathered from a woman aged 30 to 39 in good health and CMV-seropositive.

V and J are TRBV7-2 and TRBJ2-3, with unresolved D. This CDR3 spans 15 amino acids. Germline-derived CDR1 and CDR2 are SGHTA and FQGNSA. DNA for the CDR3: TGTGCGTCAGCCGGAACAGTGCTTAGCACAGATACGCAGTATTTT. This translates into CASAGTVLSTDTQYF.

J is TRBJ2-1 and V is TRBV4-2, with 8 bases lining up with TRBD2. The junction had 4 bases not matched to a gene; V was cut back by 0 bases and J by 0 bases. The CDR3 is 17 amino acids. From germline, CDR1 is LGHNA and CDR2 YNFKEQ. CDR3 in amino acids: CASSQDPSGFSYNEQFF. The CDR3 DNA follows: TGTGCCAGCAGCCAAGATCCTAGCGGGTTCTCCTACAATGAGCAGTTCTTC.

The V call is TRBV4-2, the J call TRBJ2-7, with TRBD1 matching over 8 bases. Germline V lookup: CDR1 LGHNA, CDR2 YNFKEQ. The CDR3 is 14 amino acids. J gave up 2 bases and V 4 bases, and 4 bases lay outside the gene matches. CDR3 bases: TGTGCCAGCAGCCTGACAGGGGCTACCTACGAGCAGTACTTC. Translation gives CASSLTGATYEQYF.

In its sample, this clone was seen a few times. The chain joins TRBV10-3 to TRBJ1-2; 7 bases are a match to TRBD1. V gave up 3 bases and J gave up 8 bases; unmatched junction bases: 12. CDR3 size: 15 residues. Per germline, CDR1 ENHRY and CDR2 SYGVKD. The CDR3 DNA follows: TGTGCCATCAGTGACCCGGACAGGTCCCTCGGGGGCTACACCTTC. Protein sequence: CAISDPDRSLGGYTF.

CDR3 region: CASSPIAGGPSSYNEQFF. The CDR3 DNA reads TGTGCCAGCAGCCCAATAGCGGGAGGCCCCAGCTCCTACAATGAGCAGTTCTTC. This rearrangement joins TRBV7-8 to TRBJ2-1; 10 bases line up with TRBD2. The CDR3 sequence is 18 residues long. Per germline, CDR1 SGHVS and CDR2 FQNEAQ. V dropped 5 bases and J dropped 0; count of bases not matched to a gene: 10.

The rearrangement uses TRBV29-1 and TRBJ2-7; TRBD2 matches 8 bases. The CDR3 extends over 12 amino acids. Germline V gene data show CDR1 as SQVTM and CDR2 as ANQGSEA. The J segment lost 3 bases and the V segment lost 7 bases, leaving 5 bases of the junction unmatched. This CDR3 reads CSATSGGYEQYF. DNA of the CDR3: TGCAGCGCTACCAGCGGGGGCTACGAGCAGTACTTC.

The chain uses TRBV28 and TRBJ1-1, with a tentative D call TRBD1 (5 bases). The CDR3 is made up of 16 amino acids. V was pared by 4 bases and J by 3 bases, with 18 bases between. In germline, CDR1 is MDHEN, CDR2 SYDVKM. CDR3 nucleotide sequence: TGTGCCAGCAGTTCGGCGGGACTACGGCCGGACACTGAAGCTTTCTTT. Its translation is CASSSAGLRPDTEAFF.

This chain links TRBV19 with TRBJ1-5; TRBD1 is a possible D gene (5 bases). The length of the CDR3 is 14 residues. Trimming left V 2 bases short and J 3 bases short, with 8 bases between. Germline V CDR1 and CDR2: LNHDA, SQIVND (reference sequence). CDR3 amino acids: CASSISGYNQPQHF. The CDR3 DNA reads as TGTGCCAGTAGTATATCAGGGTACAATCAGCCCCAGCATTTT.

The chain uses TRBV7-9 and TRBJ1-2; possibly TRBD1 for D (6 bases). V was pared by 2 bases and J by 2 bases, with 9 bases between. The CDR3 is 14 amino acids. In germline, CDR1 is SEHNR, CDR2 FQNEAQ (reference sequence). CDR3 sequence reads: CASSLRGGNYGYTF. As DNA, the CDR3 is TGTGCCAGCAGCTTAAGGGGGGGGAACTATGGCTACACCTTC.

In DNA, the CDR3 is TGTGCCAGCAGCGTAGGGACACTAAACACTGAAGCTTTCTTT. As protein: CASSVGTLNTEAFF. This chain uses TRBV9 with TRBJ1-1, with D perhaps matching TRBD1 (5 bases). This CDR3 has 14 residues. Trimming pared 0 bases from V and 2 bases from J, leaving 8 bases between. Germline V gene data show CDR1 as SGDLS and CDR2 as YYNGEE. Drawing the rest from reference TRBV9 and TRBJ1-1, the complete variable domain is DSGVTQTPKHLITATGQRVTLRCSPRSGDLSVYWYQQSLDQGLQFLIQYYNGEERAKGNILERFSAQQFPDLHSELNLSSLELGDSALYFCASSVGTLNTEAFFGQGTRLTVV.